Shown below are 6 T cell receptor beta chains from a single sample sequenced in a study of OX40 agonist ivuxolimab in advanced cancers. Libraries were prepared by immunoSEQ multiplex PCR; TCRdb keeps only in-frame clonotypes and omits some of them. The table lists around 72,000 clones, roughly four fifths of them singletons. The specimen was CD4+ or CD8+ T cells sorted from blood, collected in a trial of the OX40 agonist ivuxolimab. The receptors here all came from an adult with an advanced solid tumor such as melanoma, head and neck, liver or kidney cancer.

J is TRBJ1-2 and V is TRBV5-1; no firm D call. Trimming removed 4 bases at V and 4 bases at J, with 14 bases between. CDR1 is SGHRS and CDR2 is YFSETQ in the germline V gene. The CDR3 loop spans 14 amino acids. The chain's CDR3 is CASSASTGSYGYTF. CDR3 bases: TGCGCCAGCAGCGCCTCTACCGGTTCCTATGGCTACACCTTC.

The chain joins TRBV7-2 to TRBJ2-2, with unresolved D. V was shortened by 5 bases and J by 1 base, with 11 bases between the two germline ends. The CDR3 contains 15 residues. Germline CDR1 reads SGHTA; CDR2 reads FQGNSA. CDR3 DNA sequence: TGTGCCAGCAGCGCCAGTCTACAGAACACCGGGGAGCTGTTTTTT. It is translated as CASSASLQNTGELFF.

V is TRBV30 and J is TRBJ2-5; tentatively, D is TRBD1 (5 bases). The end of the DNA is better explained by TRBJ2-7, so the J call may be wrong. This CDR3 is built from 12 residues. Germline-derived CDR1 and CDR2 are GTSNPN and SVGIG (reference sequence). Written as DNA, the CDR3 is TGTGCCTGGAGTTCAGGGATCTACGAGCAGTACTTC. It encodes CAWSSGIYEQYF.

The rearrangement joins TRBV18 to TRBJ2-7; the match to TRBD1 covers 9 bases. This CDR3 is built from 14 residues. The V and J ends lost 6 bases and 2 bases, in that order; junction bases with no gene match: 5. Germline-derived CDR1 and CDR2 are KGHSH and LQKENI. The CDR3 region has the DNA TGTGCCAGCTCGTTCCGGGACAGGGCCTACGAGCAGTACTTC. Translating it yields CASSFRDRAYEQYF.

As DNA, the CDR3 is TGTGCCAGCAGCTTTCTAGGCTCAGGGAGCTATGGCTACACCTTC. This sequence encodes CASSFLGSGSYGYTF. The rearrangement joins TRBV5-6 to TRBJ1-2; D may be TRBD1 (5 bases). Germline CDR1 and CDR2: SGHDT and YYEEEE. V lost 2 bases, J lost 4 bases, and 15 bases lay in between. This CDR3 region has 15 residues.

The chain employs TRBV28 and TRBJ2-7; no reliable D call. Germline CDR1 and CDR2: MDHEN and SYDVKM. The V end was cut by 3 bases, the J end by 3 bases, with 6 bases between. The CDR3 loop spans 12 amino acids. The CDR3 bases are TGTGCCAGCAGTTTTTCAGGCTACGAGCAGTACGTC. Its protein product is CASSFSGYEQYV.